This TCR beta chain was captured by sequencing in a study of breast tumors, draining lymph nodes, adjacent tissues. Per the germline V gene, CDR1 is MNHEY and CDR2 is SVGEGT. The CDR3 has 15 amino acids. V gave up 0 bases and J gave up 6 bases, with 13 bases separating them. TCRdb recomputed calls from the multiplex PCR reads with MiXCR, one row per CDR3 protein. The sample records 180,000 or so distinct CDR3 sequences, approximately 33% being singletons. Breast cancer patients provided tissue from their axillary draining lymph nodes. This clonotype was counted only a few times. This chain joins TRBV6-2 or TRBV6-3 and TRBJ2-3, with a tentative D call TRBD2 (7 bases). The source is a female donor with breast cancer. Some clones in this sample may be carry-over from other donors' samples. Sequencing input: axillary lymph node tissue. CDR3 coding DNA: TGTGCCAGCAGTTACTCGTGGGGGGGGCCCGATACGCAGTATTTT. It encodes CASSYSWGGPDTQYF.